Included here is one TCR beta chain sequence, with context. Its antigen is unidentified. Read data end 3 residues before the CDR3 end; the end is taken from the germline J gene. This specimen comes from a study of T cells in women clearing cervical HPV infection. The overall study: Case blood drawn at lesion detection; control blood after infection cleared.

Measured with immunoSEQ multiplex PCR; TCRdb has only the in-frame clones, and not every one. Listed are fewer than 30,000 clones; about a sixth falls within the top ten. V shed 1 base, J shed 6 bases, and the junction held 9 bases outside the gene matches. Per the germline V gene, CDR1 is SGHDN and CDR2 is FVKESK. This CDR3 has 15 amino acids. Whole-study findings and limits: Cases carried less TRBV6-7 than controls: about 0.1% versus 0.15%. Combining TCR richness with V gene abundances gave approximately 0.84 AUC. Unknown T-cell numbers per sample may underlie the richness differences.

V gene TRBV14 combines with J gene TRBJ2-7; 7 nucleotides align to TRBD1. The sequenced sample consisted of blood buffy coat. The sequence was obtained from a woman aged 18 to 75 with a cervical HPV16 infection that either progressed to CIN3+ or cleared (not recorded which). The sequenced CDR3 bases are TGTGCCAGCAGCCAAGTCACAGGGGAATACGGCGAG. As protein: CASSQVTGEYGE. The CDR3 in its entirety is CASSQVTGEYGEQYF.